Following are 14 T cell receptor beta chains from one sample sequenced in a study of T cells in Graves' hyperthyroidism and ophthalmopathy. Regions amplified from RNA transcripts were the TCR beta CDR3 regions. The primer set for the first-round RT-PCR of the TCR CDR3 was HTBI. MiXCR, run by TCRdb on the multiplex PCR reads, gives a single entry per CDR3 protein. The sample has hundreds of thousands of distinct CDR3 sequences, around 21% seen once; the top ten hold more than 30%. The specimen was blood. The receptor source for this set is a man aged 30 to 45 with Graves' ophthalmopathy.

This clonotype was counted between two and nine times. This rearrangement joins TRBV2 to TRBJ2-3; D unclear. The CDR3 length is 13 residues. Germline values: CDR1 SNHLY, CDR2 FYNNEI. Trimming stripped 6 bases from V and 2 bases from J, with 9 bases between. CDR3 loop: CASRSSTTDTQYF. CDR3 in DNA: TGTGCCAGCAGGTCCTCTACCACAGATACGCAGTATTTT.

This clonotype appeared once. This chain connects TRBV2 to TRBJ2-3; D is uncertain. CDR3 length: 14 amino acids. Per germline, CDR1 SNHLY and CDR2 FYNNEI. Trimming stripped 7 bases from V and 0 bases from J, with 11 bases between. CDR3 bases: TGTGCCAGCACTCCGGGCGGTAGCACAGATACGCAGTATTTT. This translates into CASTPGGSTDTQYF.

J is TRBJ2-2 and V is TRBV7-2; TRBD1 or TRBD2 may be the D gene (6 bases each). The CDR3 runs 15 residues. Trimming removed 1 base at V and 4 bases at J, with 10 bases between. Germline lookup yields CDR1 SGHTA and CDR2 FQGNSA. In DNA form, the CDR3 reads TGTGCCAGCAGCTTAGTGGGGGGCGGCACCGGGGAGCTGTTTTTT. Translation: CASSLVGGGTGELFF. The whole variable domain, filled in from reference TRBV7-2 and TRBJ2-2, reads GAGVSQSPSNKVTEKGKDVELRCDPISGHTALYWYRQSLGQGLEFLIYFQGNSAPDKSGLPSDRFSAERTGGSVSTLTIQRTQQEDSAVYLCASSLVGGGTGELFFGEGSRLTVL.

As concerns this clonotype: A much larger clone sits a single nucleotide away, making a read error possible. The chain carries TRBV19 and TRBJ1-1; unclear D gene. The CDR3 runs 14 residues. Germline CDR1 is LNHDA and CDR2 is SQIVND (reference sequence). CDR3 in DNA: TGTGCCAGTCGGAAGGCTGAGCGAGGAGCTGAAGCTTCCTTT. This translates into CASRKAERGAEASF.

The chain uses TRBV28 and TRBJ1-1; D remains ambiguous. CDR1 MDHEN and CDR2 SYDVKM come from the germline V gene. The V and J ends lost 5 bases and 8 bases respectively, with 12 bases between them. The CDR3 has 12 residues. CDR3 sequence: CASSPPRREAFF. The CDR3 coding sequence is TGTGCCAGCAGTCCCCCCCGCCGAGAAGCTTTCTTT.

V usage is TRBV11-3 and J usage is TRBJ2-5; 10 nucleotides agree with TRBD2. Germline V gene lookup returns CDR1 SGHNT and CDR2 YENEEA. V shed 2 bases and J 5 bases; nucleotides not matched to a gene: 8. The CDR3 runs to 16 residues. CDR3 coding DNA: TGTGCCAGCAGCTTAAGCAATAGCGGGAGGCTCGAGACCCAGTACTTC. Encoded protein: CASSLSNSGRLETQYF.

This clonotype has a count of ten or more. The J gene is TRBJ2-7, the V gene TRBV2, with TRBD2 matching 8 bases. The germline CDR1 and CDR2 sequences are SNHLY and FYNNEI. The CDR3 is made up of 16 amino acids. The V gene end was trimmed by 6 bases and the J gene end by 4 bases; junction bases not matched to a gene: 14. The chain's CDR3 is CASSLQGVAGIYEQYF. The CDR3 DNA sequence: TGTGCCAGCAGCCTCCAAGGGGTAGCGGGGATTTACGAGCAGTACTTC.

This clonotype appeared a few times. The chain is built from TRBV30 and TRBJ1-5, with D hard to call. Germline V gene sequence: CDR1 GTSNPN, CDR2 SVGIG (reference sequence). Trimming left V 3 bases short and J 1 base short, with 10 bases between. There are 14 residues in the CDR3. CDR3 in amino acids: CAWSRTVSNQPQHF. The CDR3 DNA follows: TGTGCCTGGAGCCGGACCGTGAGCAATCAGCCCCAGCATTTT.

Regarding this clonotype: One base away lies a much larger clone, so this may be a sequencing read error. V and J are TRBV28 and TRBJ2-7; 7 positions agree with TRBD2. From germline, CDR1 is MDHEN and CDR2 SYDVKM. V lost 3 bases and J lost 2; bases outside the gene matches: 10. There are 16 residues in the CDR3. The DNA for the CDR3 is TGTGCCAGCAGTTTTCCTTCTGGCGGGAGAACCTACGAGCAGTACTTC. It yields the protein CASSFPSGGRTYEQYF.

This chain links TRBV6-2 or TRBV6-3 with TRBJ1-5; 7 bases line up with TRBD1. Germline trimming cut 8 bases from V and 5 bases from J; bases unmatched to any gene: 6. CDR3 length equals 13 residues. The germline gives CDR1 MNHEY, CDR2 SVGEGT. CDR3 protein: CASGIQGYQPQHF. CDR3 DNA sequence: TGTGCCAGCGGGATACAGGGGTATCAGCCCCAGCATTTT.

This clonotype was found a few times. J is TRBJ2-7 and V is TRBV2; no reliable D call. V was trimmed by 5 bases and J by 3 bases, leaving 14 bases between them. The CDR3 totals 14 residues. From germline, CDR1 is SNHLY and CDR2 FYNNEI. CDR3 sequence (DNA): TGTGCCAGCAGTCATGACGGAGCCAACTACGAGCAGTACTTC. Translation gives CASSHDGANYEQYF.

This sequence joins TRBV20-1 and TRBJ2-7, with no clear D. The CDR3 loop spans 15 amino acids. Deletions cut 1 base from V and 2 bases from J, with 15 bases between. Germline V lookup: CDR1 DFQATT, CDR2 SNEGSKA (reference sequence). Here the CDR3 DNA reads TGCAGTGCTAGAGTCTACATAAGAGAAACCTACGAGCAGTACTTC. Its protein is CSARVYIRETYEQYF.

There are a few counts of this clonotype. J is TRBJ1-3 and V is TRBV28, with TRBD1 as a possible D gene (6 bases). Germline-derived CDR1 and CDR2 are MDHEN and SYDVKM. CDR3 length equals 17 residues. Trimming removed 5 bases from V and 4 bases from J, with 21 bases in between. The CDR3 DNA is TGTGCCAGCAGTAAACCTCCACAGGGTCTTGAAGGAAACACCATATATTTT. It encodes CASSKPPQGLEGNTIYF.

This clonotype has only a few counts. The J gene is TRBJ2-1, the V gene TRBV10-2, with no clear D. Germline V gene lookup returns CDR1 WSHSY and CDR2 SAAADI. The CDR3 consists of 12 residues. The germline V and J ends were trimmed by 0 bases and 9 bases, with 6 bases remaining between them. The CDR3 sequence is CASSESMVEQFF. CDR3 DNA: TGCGCCAGCAGTGAGTCGATGGTTGAGCAGTTCTTC.